One and the same sample provided the 14 T cell receptor beta chains below, sequenced in a study of OX40 agonist ivuxolimab in advanced cancers. Produced via immunoSEQ multiplex PCR; TCRdb's table is partial and in-frame only. Among tens of thousands of clones, 90% were seen once, and the ten largest hold 1.5% to 2%. Sequenced here: CD4+ or CD8+ T cells sorted from blood, sampled in a trial of the OX40 agonist ivuxolimab. The receptor source for this set is an adult with an advanced solid tumor such as melanoma, head and neck, liver or kidney cancer.

This chain connects TRBV6-5 to TRBJ2-5, with 9 bases identical to TRBD1. Germline trimming cut 5 bases from V and 1 base from J; bases unmatched to any gene: 5. Germline CDR1 MNHEY, CDR2 SVGAGI. CDR3 length: 15 amino acids. Here the CDR3 reads CASSVDRGVQETQYF. The CDR3 DNA follows: TGTGCCAGCAGTGTGGACAGGGGCGTCCAAGAGACCCAGTACTTC.

V usage is TRBV6-6 and J usage is TRBJ2-7; D unclear. This CDR3 spans 11 amino acids. Germline V CDR1 and CDR2: MNHNY, SVGAGI (reference sequence). The V end was cut by 4 bases, the J end by 2 bases, with 3 bases between. CDR3 in DNA: TGTGCCAGCAGTTCTCCCTACGAGCAGTACTTC. Translating it yields CASSSPYEQYF.

The V call is TRBV7-4, the J call TRBJ1-1; D ambiguous. CDR1 and CDR2 (germline): SGHVT, SQSDAQ. The CDR3 loop spans 14 amino acids. With 7 bases removed from V and 5 bases from J, the gap between germline ends came to 17 bases. CDR3 protein: CASNPSSGRTEAFF. The CDR3 DNA sequence: TGTGCCAGCAACCCCTCCTCGGGTCGTACTGAAGCTTTCTTT.

This clone was detected a few times. V is TRBV6-1 and J is TRBJ2-7; TRBD1 agrees at 7 bases. The V and J ends lost 3 bases and 6 bases, in that order; junction bases with no gene match: 8. This CDR3 has 14 amino acids. In germline, CDR1 is MNHNS, CDR2 SASEGT. The CDR3 region has the DNA TGTGCCAGCAGTGATAGACAGGGCTTCTCCGAGCAGTACTTC. Its translation is CASSDRQGFSEQYF.

V gene TRBV29-1 combines with J gene TRBJ2-1; the D gene is possibly TRBD2 (6 bases). The CDR3 is made up of 15 amino acids. CDR1 is SQVTM, CDR2 ANQGSEA, per germline. The V end was cut by 7 bases, the J end by 0 bases, with 16 bases between. The CDR3 spells CSAGAGTSSYNEQFF. The CDR3 DNA reads as TGCAGCGCTGGAGCGGGTACAAGCTCCTACAATGAGCAGTTCTTC.

V is TRBV27 and J is TRBJ2-3; no clear D. Looked up from germline, CDR1 is MNHEY and CDR2 is SMNVEV (reference sequence). The CDR3 totals 17 residues. Trimming stripped 0 bases from V and 0 bases from J, with 13 bases between. The CDR3 here is CASSLSTVVGSTDTQYF. In DNA, the CDR3 is TGTGCCAGCAGTTTATCCACAGTGGTGGGAAGCACAGATACGCAGTATTTT.

The sample holds one count of this clone. J is TRBJ1-1 and V is TRBV19; tentatively, D is TRBD1 (5 bases). Germline V gene data show CDR1 as LNHDA and CDR2 as SQIVND (reference sequence). The CDR3 totals 13 residues. Trimming removed 7 bases at V and 1 base at J, with 10 bases between. DNA of the CDR3: TGTGCCAGTAAGACAGTGTCGAACACTGAAGCTTTCTTT. As protein: CASKTVSNTEAFF.

This chain joins TRBV19 and TRBJ1-2; D not resolved. Per germline, CDR1 LNHDA and CDR2 SQIVND (reference sequence). This CDR3 region has 11 residues. Trimming left V 7 bases short and J 9 bases short, with 12 bases between. CDR3 residues: CASTYGSSYTF. CDR3 coding DNA: TGTGCCAGTACCTACGGGAGCAGCTACACCTTC. Complete variable domain (other parts from reference TRBV19 and TRBJ1-2): DGGITQSPKYLFRKEGQNVTLSCEQNLNHDAMYWYRQDPGQGLRLIYYSQIVNDFQKGDIAEGYSVSREKKESFPLTVTSAQKNPTAFYLCASTYGSSYTFGSGTRLTVV.

The J gene is TRBJ1-2, the V gene TRBV15; D remains ambiguous. The CDR3 has 16 residues. Germline assignment: CDR1 LNHNV and CDR2 YYDKDF (reference sequence). With 4 bases removed from V and 1 base from J, the gap between germline ends came to 16 bases. CDR3 in DNA: TGTGCCACCAGCAAGGGTGGTCAGTCTAATAACTATGGCTACACCTTC. Protein: CATSKGGQSNNYGYTF.

The V gene is TRBV5-4, the J gene TRBJ1-1; TRBD1 matches 7 bases. The junction had 5 bases not matched to a gene; V was cut back by 0 bases and J by 0 bases. The CDR3 runs to 16 residues. CDR1 and CDR2 (germline): SGHNT, YYREEE (reference sequence). The CDR3 DNA reads as TGTGCCAGCAGCTTGGGGGGACAGCCAATGAACACTGAAGCTTTCTTT. It encodes CASSLGGQPMNTEAFF. The full variable domain, completed using reference TRBV5-4 and TRBJ1-1, is ETGVTQSPTHLIKTRGQQVTLRCSSQSGHNTVSWYQQALGQGPQFIFQYYREEENGRGNFPPRFSGLQFPNYSSELNVNALELDDSALYLCASSLGGQPMNTEAFFGQGTRLTVV.

This chain joins TRBV28 and TRBJ2-6, with 7 bases fitting TRBD1. CDR1 and CDR2 from the germline V gene are MDHEN and SYDVKM. The CDR3 length is 17 residues. J was trimmed by 0 bases and V by 6 bases; bases with no gene match: 8. The CDR3 nucleotides read TGTGCCAGCAGGAGGGGGCGCTTCGGCTCTGGGGCCAACGTCCTGACTTTC. The encoded protein is CASRRGRFGSGANVLTF.

The chain joins TRBV7-6 to TRBJ1-6, with TRBD1 identical over 7 bases. In germline, CDR1 is SGHVS, CDR2 FNYEAQ. This CDR3 is built from 13 residues. The J segment lost 6 bases and the V segment lost 5 bases, leaving 1 base of the junction unmatched. CDR3 amino acids: CASSRDSNSPLHF. The DNA for the CDR3 is TGTGCCAGCAGCAGGGACAGTAATTCACCCCTCCACTTT.

The rearrangement joins TRBV5-6 to TRBJ2-3; no definite D call. Germline V CDR1 and CDR2: SGHDT, YYEEEE. The ends were cut back, 4 bases at V and 5 bases at J, with 14 bases in the middle. The CDR3 length is 14 residues. CDR3 in DNA: TGTGCCAGCAGCACTGTAGGAAGGAAAGATACGCAGTATTTT. This translates into CASSTVGRKDTQYF. The full variable domain, rest sourced from reference TRBV5-6 and TRBJ2-3, is DAGVTQSPTHLIKTRGQQVTLRCSPKSGHDTVSWYQQALGQGPQFIFQYYEEEERQRGNFPDRFSGHQFPNYSSELNVNALLLGDSALYLCASSTVGRKDTQYFGPGTRLTVL.

The chain links TRBV18 to TRBJ2-3; TRBD1 aligns across 8 bases. This CDR3 spans 16 amino acids. Germline CDR1 and CDR2: KGHSH and LQKENI. Trimming at V came to 4 bases and at J to 2 bases, leaving 8 bases not matched to a gene. CDR3 DNA: TGTGCCAGCTCACGAGCCGACAGGGGATACACAGATACGCAGTATTTT. Amino acid sequence: CASSRADRGYTDTQYF.